This T cell receptor (beta chain) was sequenced in a study of T cells after somatic rescue of genetic block. Some clones are missing from TCRdb's copy, which holds only in-frame ones; the method was immunoSEQ multiplex PCR. Of around 70,000 clones in the sample, approximately 90% are singletons; the top ten hold 2.9%. The V gene's germline CDR1 is SNHLY and CDR2 FYNNEI. This CDR3 spans 14 amino acids. V was cut by 6 bases and J by 7 bases, with 13 bases left in between. The chain uses TRBV2 and TRBJ1-6; D ambiguous. The sequence was collected from a man aged 40-49 years. The specimen sequenced was peripheral blood mononuclear cells (PBMCs). The DNA for the CDR3 is TGTGCCAGCAGAAGGGATCAGATAAATTCACCCCTCCACTTT. Translating it yields CASRRDQINSPLHF.